This T cell receptor beta chain comes out of a study of T cell responses to AZD1222 COVID-19 vaccine. General study points: Spike-wide coverage was observed for vaccine-associated CD4 TCRs, with dominant responses at 160-218 and 743-854. Baseline testing showed seropositivity in only six AZD1222 recipients. Repertoire samples came only from after the peak T cell response.

The length of the CDR3 is 15 residues. V lost 4 bases and J lost 7; bases outside the gene matches: 6. Germline V gene data show CDR1 as SGDLS and CDR2 as YYNGEE. Worth noting for this clone: Its matching antigen is unknown.

Assay used: immunoSEQ multiplex PCR; TCRdb lists only in-frame clones, some missing. This sample yields approximately 68,000 clones, of which 88% are seen a single time; roughly 4.9% belongs to the top ten. This clonotype was sampled from an adult who received the MenACWY meningococcal vaccine as a control. Sequences were derived from peripheral blood, sampled 28 days after the second dose of the MenACWY control vaccine. V and J are TRBV9 and TRBJ1-6; TRBD1 aligns across 9 bases. DNA of the CDR3: TGTGCCAGCAGCCCTGGACAGGGGAAGAATTCACCCCTCCACTTT. Protein product: CASSPGQGKNSPLHF.